The T cell receptor beta chain described here comes from a study of CXCR3-negative and CXCR3-positive naive CD8 T cells (dated by TCRdb to between 2018 and 2021). With respect to the entire study: In total, roughly 150 million TRB reads were obtained, or roughly 1.5 +/- 0.3 million reads per library. Data from ten or so donors, pooled across two independent experiments, went into the diversity and physicochemical repertoire analyses. Naive subsets from 5 or 6 donors and memory cells from 3 donors were included in the TRBV-TRBJ cluster analysis. The research as a whole found: TRB CDR3s from CXCR3-positive naive cells showed higher hydrophobicity (lower Kidera factor 4), lower energy, and higher strength and volume indices than CXCR3-negative naive cells. Because surface CD5, which has been linked to self-reactivity in mice, was comparable between naive subsets, TCR interaction strength was also inferred from TRB CDR3 physicochemical properties. Freshly isolated PBMCs were used for most assays because CXCR3 expression went down partially after cryopreservation. Repertoire diversity was comparably high in both naive subsets but much lower in memory CD8+ T cells. Within the same donor, TRBV-TRBJ usage looked similar between naive CXCR3-negative and CXCR3-positive cells, but memory cells had distinct patterns.

Sequencing was carried out with a NextSeq 550. The Human TCR Profiling Kit (MiLaboratory) was used to make UMI-labeled 5' RACE TRB cDNA libraries. The full amount of extracted RNA was used for cDNA synthesis, and the full amount of resulting cDNA was used for PCR amplification. The libraries were made side by side, with each library going through the same number of PCR cycles. In the original analysis: With a minimum of two reads required per UMI, MIGEC and MiXCR pulled out about 50,000 +/- 10,000 unique UMI-labeled TRB cDNA molecules from each library. On average, each library contained approximately 40,000 +/- 10,000 functional in-frame TRB CDR3 nucleotide clonotypes without stop codons. After downsampling to 5000 UMI-labeled TRB molecules per sample, diversity metrics, including normalized Shannon-Wiener and Chao1, were computed in VDJtools. VDJtools was used to calculate clonotype-size-weighted physicochemical properties of the central five CDR3 residues, namely interaction energy, strength, volume and Kidera factor 4. Once TCRdb had reprocessed the reads, it stored one entry per CDR3 protein sequence and supplied no DNA. TCRdb, not the authors, supplied the V and J calls. The sample's records list 84,000 or so distinct CDR3 sequences. The ten largest clones represent around 1.4% of the sample.

In regard to this clonotype: It lacks a known antigen.

Reading from cysteine to phenylalanine, the CDR3 counts 15 amino acids. No nucleotide data were recorded. The CDR1 and CDR2 encoded by the germline V gene are SQVTM and ANQGSEA. For each CD8+ T cell subset, flow sorting was done in triplicate, and roughly 310,000 cells per subset went directly into RLT lysis buffer. To exclude memory contaminants, naive CD8+ T cells were stringently defined as CD45RO-CCR7+CD27+CD95-. Using standard density gradient centrifugation, peripheral blood mononuclear cells were isolated from buffy coats. A FACSAria III was used to flow-sort naive CXCR3-negative and CXCR3-positive CD8+ T cells. An RNeasy Mini Kit was used to extract total RNA from the sorted cells.

The material sequenced was naive CXCR3- CD8+ T cells from blood. The sample's cell subset or site, from its label and the paper: CD45RO-CCR7+CD27+CD95- naive CD8+ T cells lacking CXCR3 (TNR3-). The chain is assembled from TRBV29-1 and TRBJ2-5; as DNA is missing, the TRBD2 call by TCRdb cannot be tested. The TCR sequence derives from a human donor in good health. Some clones in this sample may be carry-over from other donors' samples. The CDR3 loop reads CSAVPGLAGVETQYF.